This T cell receptor (beta chain) was documented in a study of control samples from healthy donors and cancer patients. The germline V and J ends were trimmed by 1 base and 0 bases, with 7 bases remaining between them. Per germline, CDR1 MGHRA and CDR2 YSYEKL. The CDR3 contains 16 residues. The data were produced by immunoSEQ multiplex PCR, yet TCRdb's version contains in-frame clones alone and is incomplete. Altogether around 190,000 clones are present, 90% being singletons, with the ten largest covering 1.3% to 1.5%. The TCR was taken from a woman between 50 and 59 years old in good health. This chain joins TRBV4-1 and TRBJ1-6; D is unresolved. The specimen was blood. The DNA for the CDR3 is TGCGCCAGCAGCCAAGGGTTGAGCTCCTATAATTCACCCCTCCACTTT. It encodes CASSQGLSSYNSPLHF.